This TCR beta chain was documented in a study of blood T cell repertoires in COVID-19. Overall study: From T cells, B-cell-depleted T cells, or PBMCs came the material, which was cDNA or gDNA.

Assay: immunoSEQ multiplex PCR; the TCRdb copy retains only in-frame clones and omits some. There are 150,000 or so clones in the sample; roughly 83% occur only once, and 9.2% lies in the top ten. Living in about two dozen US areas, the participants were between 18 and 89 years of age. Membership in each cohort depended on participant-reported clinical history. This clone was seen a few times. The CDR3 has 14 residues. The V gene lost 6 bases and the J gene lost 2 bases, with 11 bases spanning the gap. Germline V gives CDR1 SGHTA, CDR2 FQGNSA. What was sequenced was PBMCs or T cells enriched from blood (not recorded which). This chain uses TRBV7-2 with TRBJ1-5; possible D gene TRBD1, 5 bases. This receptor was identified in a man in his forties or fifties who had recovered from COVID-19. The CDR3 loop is CASSLVQGNQPQHF. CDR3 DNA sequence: TGTGCCAGCAGTCTCGTACAGGGCAATCAGCCCCAGCATTTT.